This record looks at one T cell receptor beta chain sequence and its context. This specimen comes from a study of PD-L1 blockade in urothelial cancer. Sample time point: pretreatment peripheral blood. Data came from immunoSEQ multiplex PCR; TCRdb stores just in-frame clones and leaves some out. The table has tens of thousands of clones, 85% seen once. V lost 6 bases and J 8 bases, leaving 14 bases between the germline ends. There are 13 residues in the CDR3. Germline V gene lookup returns CDR1 KGHSH and CDR2 LQKENI. The sample consisted of PBMCs, taken around atezolizumab (anti-PD-L1) treatment. The J gene is TRBJ2-1, the V gene TRBV18; possible D gene TRBD2, 5 bases. The TCR comes from a man aged 40-50 years with urothelial cancer. CDR3 protein: CASSRPGDHEQFF. CDR3 DNA sequence: TGTGCCAGCTCTCGACCCGGGGATCATGAGCAGTTCTTC.